This T cell receptor (beta chain) was captured by sequencing in a study of T cells in Graves' hyperthyroidism and ophthalmopathy. Whole-study results and caveats: Most thyroid clonotypes expanded above 0.001 appeared in blood too.

It was RNA transcripts that yielded the amplified TCR beta CDR3 regions. The primer set for the first-round RT-PCR of the TCR CDR3 was HTBI. TCRdb ran MiXCR on the multiplex PCR reads and lists one entry per CDR3 protein. Of over 650,000 distinct CDR3 sequences listed, roughly 17% are singletons. This clonotype has a count of ten or more. Antigen: not known. The CDR3 covers 17 residues. V lost 0 bases to trimming and J lost 2 bases, with 14 bases between them. The germline CDR1 and CDR2 sequences are SGHRS and YFSETQ. Patients showing uncontrolled infection, other autoimmune disease, pregnancy or lactation were ineligible.

The clonotype was recovered from a man aged 18 to 29 with Graves' hyperthyroidism. Sequencing was done on a sample of blood. This sequence joins TRBV5-1 and TRBJ2-2; D uncertain. CDR3 bases: TGCGCCAGCAGCTTGGCCAGGCCTAGTATTAACACCGGGGAGCTGTTTTTT. The encoded protein is CASSLARPSINTGELFF.